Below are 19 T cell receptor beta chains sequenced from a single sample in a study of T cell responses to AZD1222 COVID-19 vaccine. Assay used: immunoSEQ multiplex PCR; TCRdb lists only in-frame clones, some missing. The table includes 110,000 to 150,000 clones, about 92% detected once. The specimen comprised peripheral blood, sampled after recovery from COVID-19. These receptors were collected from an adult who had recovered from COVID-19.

Here the CDR3 reads CASSLMDRGPYEQYF. The CDR3 DNA sequence: TGTGCCAGCAGCTTAATGGACAGGGGGCCCTACGAGCAGTACTTC. The V gene is TRBV7-9, the J gene TRBJ2-7, with 11 nucleotides matching TRBD1. Germline values: CDR1 SEHNR, CDR2 FQNEAQ (reference sequence). Germline trimming cut 2 bases from V and 2 bases from J; bases unmatched to any gene: 2. This CDR3 comprises 15 residues. Variable domain in full (rest from reference TRBV7-9 and TRBJ2-7): DTGVSQNPRHKITKRGQNVTFRCDPISEHNRLYWYRQTLGQGPEFLTYFQNEAQLEKSRLLSDRFSAERPKGSFSTLEIQRTEQGDSAMYLCASSLMDRGPYEQYFGPGTRLTVT.

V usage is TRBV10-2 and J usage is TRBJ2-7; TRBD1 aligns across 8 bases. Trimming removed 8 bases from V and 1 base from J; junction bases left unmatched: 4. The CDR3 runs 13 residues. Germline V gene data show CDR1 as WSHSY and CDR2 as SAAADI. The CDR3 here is CASWTGRSYEQYF. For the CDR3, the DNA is TGCGCCAGCTGGACAGGGAGATCCTACGAGCAGTACTTC.

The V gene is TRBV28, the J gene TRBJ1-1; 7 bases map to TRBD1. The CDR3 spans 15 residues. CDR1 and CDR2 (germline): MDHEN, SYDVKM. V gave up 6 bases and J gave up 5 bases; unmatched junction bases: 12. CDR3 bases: TGTGCCAGCAGCTCTAGGGGGCGCGGGAGGACTGAAGCTTTCTTT. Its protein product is CASSSRGRGRTEAFF.

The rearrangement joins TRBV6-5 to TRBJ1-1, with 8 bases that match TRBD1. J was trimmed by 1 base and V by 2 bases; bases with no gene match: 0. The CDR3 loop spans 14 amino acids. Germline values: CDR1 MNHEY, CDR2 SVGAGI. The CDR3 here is CASSYDRGNTEAFF. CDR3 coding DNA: TGTGCCAGCAGTTACGACAGGGGGAACACTGAAGCTTTCTTT.

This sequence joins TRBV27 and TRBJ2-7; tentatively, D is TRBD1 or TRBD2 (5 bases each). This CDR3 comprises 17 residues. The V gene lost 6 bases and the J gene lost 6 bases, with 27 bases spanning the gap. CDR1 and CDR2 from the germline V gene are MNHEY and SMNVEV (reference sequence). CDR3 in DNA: TGTGCCAGCAGACGTCACCCACGGGGCGCGAAAACCGGCGAGCAGTACTTC. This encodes CASRRHPRGAKTGEQYF.

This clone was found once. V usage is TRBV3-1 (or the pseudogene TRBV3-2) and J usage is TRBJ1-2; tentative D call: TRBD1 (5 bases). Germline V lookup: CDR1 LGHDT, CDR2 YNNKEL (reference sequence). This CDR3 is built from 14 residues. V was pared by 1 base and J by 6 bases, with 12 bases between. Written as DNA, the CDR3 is TGTGCCAGCAGCCAAGGGCAGGGAACCAATGGCTACACCTTC. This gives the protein CASSQGQGTNGYTF.

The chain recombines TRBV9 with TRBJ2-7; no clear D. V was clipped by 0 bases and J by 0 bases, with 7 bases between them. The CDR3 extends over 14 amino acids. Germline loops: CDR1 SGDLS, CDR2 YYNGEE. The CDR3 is CASSVVGSSYEQYF. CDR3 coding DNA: TGTGCCAGCAGCGTAGTCGGCAGCTCCTACGAGCAGTACTTC.

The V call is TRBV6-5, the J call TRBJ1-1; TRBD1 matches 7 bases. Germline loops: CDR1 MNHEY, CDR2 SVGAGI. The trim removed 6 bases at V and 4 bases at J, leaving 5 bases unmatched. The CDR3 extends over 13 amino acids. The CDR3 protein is CASRVTGLTEAFF. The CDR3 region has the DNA TGTGCCAGCAGGGTGACAGGGCTCACTGAAGCTTTCTTT.

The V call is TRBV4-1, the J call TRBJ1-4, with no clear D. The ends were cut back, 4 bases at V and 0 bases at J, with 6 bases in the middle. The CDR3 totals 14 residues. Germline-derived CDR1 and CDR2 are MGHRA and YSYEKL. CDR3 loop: CASSLVATNEKLFF. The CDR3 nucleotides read TGCGCCAGCAGCCTGGTCGCAACTAATGAAAAACTGTTTTTT.

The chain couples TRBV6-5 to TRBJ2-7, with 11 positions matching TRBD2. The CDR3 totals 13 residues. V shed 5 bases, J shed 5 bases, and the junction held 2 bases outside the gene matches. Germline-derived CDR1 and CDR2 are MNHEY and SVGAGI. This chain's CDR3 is CASSLAGGNEQYF. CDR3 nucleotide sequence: TGTGCCAGCAGTCTAGCGGGAGGCAACGAGCAGTACTTC.

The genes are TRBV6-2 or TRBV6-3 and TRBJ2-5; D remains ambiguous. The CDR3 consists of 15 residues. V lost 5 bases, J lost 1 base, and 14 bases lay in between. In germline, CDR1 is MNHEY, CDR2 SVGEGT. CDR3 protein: CASSPISLAQETQYF. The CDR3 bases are TGTGCCAGCAGTCCAATCAGTCTGGCCCAAGAGACCCAGTACTTC.

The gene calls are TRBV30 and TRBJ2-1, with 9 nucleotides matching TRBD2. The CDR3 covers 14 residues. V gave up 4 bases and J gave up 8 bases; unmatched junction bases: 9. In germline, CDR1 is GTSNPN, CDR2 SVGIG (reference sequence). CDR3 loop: CAWTLAGEVDEQFF. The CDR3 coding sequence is TGTGCCTGGACCTTAGCGGGAGAGGTCGATGAGCAGTTCTTC.

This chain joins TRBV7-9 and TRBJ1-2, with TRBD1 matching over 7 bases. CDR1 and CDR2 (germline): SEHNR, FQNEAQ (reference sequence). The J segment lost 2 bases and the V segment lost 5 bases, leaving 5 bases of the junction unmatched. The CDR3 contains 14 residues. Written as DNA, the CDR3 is TGTGCCAGCAGCAGAACGACAGGGAACTATGGCTACACCTTC. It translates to CASSRTTGNYGYTF.

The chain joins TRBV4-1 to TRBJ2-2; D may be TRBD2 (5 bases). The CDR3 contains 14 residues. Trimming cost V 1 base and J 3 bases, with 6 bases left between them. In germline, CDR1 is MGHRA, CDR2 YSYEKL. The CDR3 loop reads CASSQVGDTGELFF. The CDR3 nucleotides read TGCGCCAGCAGCCAAGTCGGGGACACCGGGGAGCTGTTTTTT.

Here the CDR3 DNA reads TGTGCCAGCAGTTTATCGTTTAGGGACGGGGAGCTGTTTTTT. Encoded protein: CASSLSFRDGELFF. The rearrangement links TRBV27 to TRBJ2-2; no clear D. The V gene's germline CDR1 is MNHEY and CDR2 SMNVEV (reference sequence). V dropped 0 bases and J dropped 7 bases, with 9 bases sitting between them. The CDR3 totals 14 residues.

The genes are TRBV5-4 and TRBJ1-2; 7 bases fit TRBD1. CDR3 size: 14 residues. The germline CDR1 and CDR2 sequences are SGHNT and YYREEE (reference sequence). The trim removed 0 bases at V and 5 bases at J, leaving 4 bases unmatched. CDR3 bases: TGTGCCAGCAGCTTGGCGGGACAGTCATATGGCTACACCTTC. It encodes CASSLAGQSYGYTF.

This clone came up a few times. Here the CDR3 reads CASSVATPGNTIYF. The CDR3 region has the DNA TGTGCCAGCAGCGTAGCCACTCCTGGAAACACCATATATTTT. This chain joins TRBV9 and TRBJ1-3; D unresolved. This CDR3 is built from 14 residues. Germline V CDR1 and CDR2: SGDLS, YYNGEE. V was clipped by 0 bases and J by 2 bases, with 6 bases between them.

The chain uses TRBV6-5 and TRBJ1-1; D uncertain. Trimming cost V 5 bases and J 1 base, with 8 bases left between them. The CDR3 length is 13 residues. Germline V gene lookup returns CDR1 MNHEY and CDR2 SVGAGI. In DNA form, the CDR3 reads TGTGCCAGCAGTAAGAGCTGGAACACTGAAGCTTTCTTT. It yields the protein CASSKSWNTEAFF.

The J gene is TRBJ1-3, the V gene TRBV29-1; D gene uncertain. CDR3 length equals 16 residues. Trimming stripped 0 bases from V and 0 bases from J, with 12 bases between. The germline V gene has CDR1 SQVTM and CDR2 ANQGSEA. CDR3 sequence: CSVEDIPTLSGNTIYF. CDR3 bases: TGCAGCGTTGAAGACATACCCACTCTCTCTGGAAACACCATATATTTT.